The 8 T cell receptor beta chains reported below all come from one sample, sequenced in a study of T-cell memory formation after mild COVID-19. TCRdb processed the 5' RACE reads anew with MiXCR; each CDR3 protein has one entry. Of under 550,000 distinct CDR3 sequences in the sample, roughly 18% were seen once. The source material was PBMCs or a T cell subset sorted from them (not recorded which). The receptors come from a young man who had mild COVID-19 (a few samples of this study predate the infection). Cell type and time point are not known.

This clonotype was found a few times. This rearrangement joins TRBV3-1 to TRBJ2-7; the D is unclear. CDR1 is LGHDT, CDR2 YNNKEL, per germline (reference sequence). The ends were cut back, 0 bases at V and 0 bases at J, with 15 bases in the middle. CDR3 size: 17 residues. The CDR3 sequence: CASSQETSVPGSYEQYV. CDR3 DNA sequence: TGTGCCAGCAGCCAAGAAACTTCGGTGCCGGGCTCCTACGAGCAGTACGTC.

The DNA of the CDR3 is TGTGCCAGCAGCCCCCCTAGAGGGACCCATGGCTACACCTTC. This encodes CASSPPRGTHGYTF. The V call is TRBV7-2, the J call TRBJ1-2; possible D gene TRBD1, 5 bases. The CDR3 covers 14 residues. Trimming left V 5 bases short and J 6 bases short, with 16 bases between. Per the germline V gene, CDR1 is SGHTA and CDR2 is FQGNSA.

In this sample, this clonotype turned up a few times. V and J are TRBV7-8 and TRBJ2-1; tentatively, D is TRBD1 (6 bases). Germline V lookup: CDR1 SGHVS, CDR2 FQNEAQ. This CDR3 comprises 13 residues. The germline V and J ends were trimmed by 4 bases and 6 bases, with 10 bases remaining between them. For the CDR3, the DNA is TGTGCCAGCAGCTCCGGGACAAGCAATGAGCAGTTCTTC. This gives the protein CASSSGTSNEQFF. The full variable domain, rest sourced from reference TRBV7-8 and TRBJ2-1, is GAGVSQSPRYKVAKRGQDVALRCDPISGHVSLFWYQQALGQGPEFLTYFQNEAQLDKSGLPSDRFFAERPEGSVSTLKIQRTQQEDSAVYLCASSSGTSNEQFFGPGTRLTVL.

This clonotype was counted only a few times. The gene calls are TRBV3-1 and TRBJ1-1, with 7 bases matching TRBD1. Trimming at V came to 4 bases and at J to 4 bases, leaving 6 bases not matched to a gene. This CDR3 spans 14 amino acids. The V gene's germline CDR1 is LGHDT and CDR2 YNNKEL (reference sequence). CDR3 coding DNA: TGTGCCAGCAGCCGCCAGGGGGGGGCCACTGAAGCTTTCTTT. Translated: CASSRQGGATEAFF.

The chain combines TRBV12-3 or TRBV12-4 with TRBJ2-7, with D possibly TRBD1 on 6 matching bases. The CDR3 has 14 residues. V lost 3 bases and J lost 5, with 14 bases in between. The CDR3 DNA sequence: TGTGCCAGCAGTTTTCTCCAGGGGAAGAACGAGCAGTACTTC. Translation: CASSFLQGKNEQYF.

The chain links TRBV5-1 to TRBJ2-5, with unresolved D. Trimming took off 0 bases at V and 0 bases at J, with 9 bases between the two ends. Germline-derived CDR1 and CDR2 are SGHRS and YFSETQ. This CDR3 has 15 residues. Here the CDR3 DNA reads TGCGCCAGCAGCTTGGAGGGCTACTACCAAGAGACCCAGTACTTC. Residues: CASSLEGYYQETQYF.

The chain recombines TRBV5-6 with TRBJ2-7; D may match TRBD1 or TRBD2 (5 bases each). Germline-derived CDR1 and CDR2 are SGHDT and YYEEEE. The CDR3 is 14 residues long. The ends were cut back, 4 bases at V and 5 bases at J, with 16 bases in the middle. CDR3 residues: CASSTGRRRNEQYF. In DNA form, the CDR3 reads TGTGCCAGCAGCACGGGACGGCGGAGGAACGAGCAGTACTTC.

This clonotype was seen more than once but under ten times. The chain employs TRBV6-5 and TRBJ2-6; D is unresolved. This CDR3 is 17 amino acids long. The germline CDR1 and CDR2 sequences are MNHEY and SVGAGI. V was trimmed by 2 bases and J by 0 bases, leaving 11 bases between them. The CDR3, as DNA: TGTGCCAGCAGTTACACCCGGGCCTCCTCTGGGGCCAACGTCCTGACTTTC. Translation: CASSYTRASSGANVLTF.